The rows below give T cell receptor beta chains drawn from one sample of a study of beta chain features in type 1 diabetes. TCRdb keeps only in-frame clones here, not all; method: immunoSEQ multiplex PCR. In the table there are roughly 500,000 clones, about an eighth of which are singletons. Sequenced: naive CD4+ T cells from blood. These receptors all come from a woman under 30 in good health. The CDR3 runs from the conserved cysteine through the conserved F or W. The D gene is left open where the match is weak. Clone size appears in some rows only: once, few, many, or a class for an expanded clone.

D,size,V,J,CDR3,DNA
TRBD1,few,TRBV29-1,TRBJ2-5,CSVEKQGGETQYF,TGCAGCGTTGAAAAACAGGGGGGCGAGACCCAGTACTTC
-,-,TRBV9,TRBJ1-1,CASSLPRGGQMNTEAFF,TGTGCCAGCAGCCTCCCCCGCGGGGGGCAGATGAACACTGAAGCTTTCTTT
-,-,TRBV7-2,TRBJ2-6,CASSLQGWRANVLTF,TGTGCCAGCAGCTTACAGGGTTGGAGGGCCAACGTCCTGACTTTC
-,-,TRBV4-3,TRBJ1-1,CASSQDRYGGTEAFF,TGCGCCAGCAGCCAAGATCGGTACGGGGGGACTGAAGCTTTCTTT
-,once,TRBV29-1,TRBJ1-4,CSAGGVGNEKLFF,TGCAGCGCCGGTGGGGTTGGTAATGAAAAACTGTTTTTT
TRBD1,-,TRBV4-3,TRBJ1-2,CASSQDRRGRGYGYTF,TGCGCCAGCAGCCAAGATAGGAGGGGGCGAGGCTATGGCTACACCTTC
TRBD1,-,TRBV4-2,TRBJ1-5,CASSQTDGQGQPQHF,TGTGCCAGCAGCCAAACGGATGGACAGGGGCAGCCCCAGCATTTT
-,-,TRBV11-2,TRBJ2-1,CASSAPGIVSYNEQFF,TGTGCCAGCAGCGCGCCAGGGATAGTTTCCTACAATGAGCAGTTCTTC
-,few,TRBV21-1,TRBJ2-5,CASSKLPSEAPGETQYF,TGTGCCAGCAGCAAACTTCCCTCGGAAGCCCCCGGTGAGACCCAGTACTTC
TRBD1,-,TRBV27,TRBJ1-2,CASSPRQGTSYGYTF,TGTGCCAGCAGTCCGCGACAGGGGACTAGCTATGGCTACACCTTC
-,-,TRBV4-1,TRBJ1-1,CASSQVERTNTEAFF,TGCGCCAGCAGCCAGGTGGAGCGGACGAACACTGAAGCTTTCTTT
TRBD1,few,TRBV25-1,TRBJ2-1,CASSEYGTVLNEQFF,TGTGCCAGCAGTGAATATGGGACAGTGCTCAATGAGCAGTTCTTC
TRBD2,-,TRBV7-2,TRBJ2-1,CASSYERGFWNEQFF,TGTGCCAGCAGCTATGAGCGGGGCTTTTGGAATGAGCAGTTCTTC
-,few,TRBV7-2,TRBJ1-2,CASSLARLGVNGYTF,TGTGCCAGCAGCTTAGCGCGGTTAGGGGTCAATGGCTACACCTTC
-,-,TRBV29-1,TRBJ1-1,CSVVGRMNTEAFF,TGCAGCGTTGTTGGCAGAATGAACACTGAAGCTTTCTTT
TRBD1,-,TRBV7-6,TRBJ2-3,CASSATQGTSTDTQYF,TGTGCCAGCAGCGCAACACAGGGGACGAGCACAGATACGCAGTATTTT
TRBD1,few,TRBV9,TRBJ2-7,CASSGGTVYGGEQYF,TGTGCCAGCAGCGGGGGGACAGTTTATGGTGGCGAGCAGTACTTC
-,-,TRBV15,TRBJ1-5,CATSRDHQPQHF,TGTGCCACCAGCAGAGATCATCAGCCCCAGCATTTT
-,-,TRBV18,TRBJ1-1,CASSQDQNTEAFF,TGTGCCAGCTCACAGGACCAGAACACTGAAGCTTTCTTT
-,-,TRBV9,TRBJ2-1,CASSSIGPGTRNEQFF,TGTGCCAGCAGTTCAATAGGGCCCGGGACTCGAAATGAGCAGTTCTTC
-,few,TRBV7-7,TRBJ2-3,CASSSAGTDTQYF,TGTGCTAGCAGCTCCGCAGGGACAGATACGCAGTATTTT
TRBD2,-,TRBV5-1,TRBJ2-2,CASDPGGNTGELFF,TGCGCCAGCGACCCGGGGGGGAACACCGGGGAGCTGTTTTTT
TRBD1,-,TRBV2,TRBJ2-1,CASSERFSVGTGVGEQFF,TGTGCCAGCAGTGAAAGGTTTTCGGTCGGGACAGGGGTGGGTGAGCAGTTCTTC
TRBD1,-,TRBV15,TRBJ2-3,CATSSPGQPSTDTQYF,TGTGCCACCAGCAGTCCGGGACAGCCTAGCACAGATACGCAGTATTTT
-,-,TRBV20-1,TRBJ1-2,CSARFGYGYTF,TGCAGTGCTAGATTCGGGTATGGCTACACCTTC
TRBD2,-,TRBV7-8,TRBJ2-7,CASNPRRAGGYEQYF,TGTGCCAGCAACCCTCGGCGGGCCGGGGGGTACGAGCAGTACTTC
-,-,TRBV29-1,TRBJ1-1,CSVGEPPGGPVNTEAFF,TGCAGCGTTGGAGAACCGCCCGGGGGGCCCGTGAACACTGAAGCTTTCTTT
TRBD1,-,TRBV30,TRBJ2-5,CAWSKTGRETQYF,TGTGCCTGGAGCAAGACAGGGCGAGAGACCCAGTACTTC
-,few,TRBV29-1,TRBJ1-3,CSVVTLLSDTIYF,TGCAGCGTTGTTACCCTCCTATCGGACACCATATATTTT
-,-,TRBV29-1,TRBJ2-7,CSVGLKYSYEQYF,TGCAGCGTTGGACTCAAATACTCCTACGAGCAGTACTTC
TRBD2,few,TRBV30,TRBJ2-2,CAWTLRPRRTSGIAGELFF,TGTGCCTGGACCCTCAGGCCCCGGCGGACTAGCGGGATTGCTGGGGAGCTGTTTTTT
TRBD1,-,TRBV2,TRBJ2-3,CASSRDRGEDTQYF,TGTGCCAGCAGCAGAGACAGGGGAGAAGATACGCAGTATTTT
-,-,TRBV5-1,TRBJ2-1,CASSLPRADSGNEQFF,TGCGCCAGCAGCTTGCCGCGGGCCGATTCGGGCAATGAGCAGTTCTTC
-,-,TRBV18,TRBJ2-5,CASSPPVAQETQYF,TGTGCCAGCTCACCCCCAGTAGCCCAAGAGACCCAGTACTTC
-,-,TRBV28,TRBJ2-4,CASSKPLTPVAKNIQYF,TGTGCCAGCAGCAAGCCCTTGACACCCGTAGCCAAAAACATTCAGTACTTC
-,-,TRBV7-2,TRBJ2-7,CASSLRRNYEQYF,TGTGCCAGCAGCTTACGCCGAAACTACGAGCAGTACTTC
-,-,TRBV9,TRBJ2-1,CASSVVSQNNEQFF,TGTGCCAGCAGCGTAGTTAGTCAGAACAATGAGCAGTTCTTC
-,-,TRBV29-1,TRBJ2-5,CSVEKDTQETQYF,TGCAGCGTTGAAAAGGACACCCAAGAGACCCAGTACTTC
-,many,TRBV7-9,TRBJ2-4,CASSTDRVGRSIQYF,TGTGCCAGCAGTACCGACAGAGTGGGCAGAAGCATTCAGTACTTC
-,-,TRBV18,TRBJ1-2,CASSPFQGDGYTF,TGTGCCAGCTCACCCTTCCAGGGAGATGGCTACACCTTC
-,few,TRBV30,TRBJ2-7,CAWSSTGYEQYF,TGTGCCTGGAGTTCGACCGGCTACGAGCAGTACTTC
-,few,TRBV29-1,TRBJ1-1,CSVGGGITEAFF,TGCAGCGTTGGAGGGGGTATCACTGAAGCTTTCTTT
TRBD2,few,TRBV9,TRBJ2-1,CASSVGLAGVPSYNEQFF,TGTGCCAGCAGCGTAGGACTAGCGGGAGTGCCCTCCTACAATGAGCAGTTCTTC
TRBD1,few,TRBV5-1,TRBJ2-5,CASSLAPGGQETQYF,TGCGCCAGCAGCTTGGCTCCAGGGGGCCAGGAGACCCAGTACTTC
TRBD1,-,TRBV9,TRBJ2-3,CASSEIQGAMQYF,TGTGCCAGCAGCGAGATTCAGGGGGCTATGCAGTATTTT
-,few,TRBV4-3,TRBJ2-7,CASSQDLRDGSYEQYF,TGCGCCAGCAGCCAAGACCTCCGGGACGGCTCCTACGAGCAGTACTTC
-,-,TRBV9,TRBJ1-1,CASSVGRRSTEAFF,TGTGCCAGCAGCGTAGGGAGGAGGAGCACTGAAGCTTTCTTT
-,-,TRBV5-6,TRBJ2-1,CASSWLVEQFF,TGTGCCAGCAGCTGGTTAGTTGAGCAGTTCTTC
-,-,TRBV29-1,TRBJ1-1,CSVPRPGRNTEAFF,TGCAGCGTCCCCCGCCCCGGGCGGAACACTGAAGCTTTCTTT
-,-,TRBV2,TRBJ2-2,CASPAFTGELFF,TGTGCCAGCCCCGCCTTCACCGGGGAGCTGTTTTTT
-,-,TRBV18,TRBJ1-6,CASSPRITGSLSPLHF,TGTGCCAGCTCACCACGCATCACAGGGAGTCTTTCACCCCTCCACTTT
-,few,TRBV15,TRBJ2-1,CATSRELTNWDEQFF,TGTGCCACCAGCAGAGAGCTCACTAATTGGGATGAGCAGTTCTTC
-,-,TRBV7-8,TRBJ1-1,CASSSRGYGSTEAFF,TGTGCCAGCAGCTCCAGGGGCTATGGCAGCACTGAAGCTTTCTTT
-,once,TRBV5-6,TRBJ2-6,CASSLVATGANVLTF,TGTGCCAGCAGCTTGGTCGCAACTGGGGCCAACGTCCTGACTTTC
-,-,TRBV15,TRBJ1-5,CATSSTATIGPQHF,TGTGCCACCAGCTCGACTGCCACTATCGGGCCCCAGCATTTT